The 31 T cell receptor beta chains presented below share a single source sample, sequenced in a study of T-cell reconstitution after alpha-beta-depleted transplantation in children. It was with unique molecular identifiers that the TCRbeta library was prepared. TCRdb ran MiXCR on the PCR reads and lists one entry per CDR3 protein. The sample has approximately 270,000 distinct CDR3 sequences, 9.9% seen once; the top ten hold about a tenth. Material: PBMCs from the stem cell graft donor, obtained from the stem cell graft. The receptors stem from a human donor who donated a stem cell graft to a child with SCID.

The V gene is TRBV6-1, the J gene TRBJ1-2; D remains unclear. Germline V CDR1 and CDR2: MNHNS, SASEGT. This CDR3 spans 13 amino acids. V lost 5 bases and J 4 bases, leaving 11 bases between the germline ends. The CDR3 DNA sequence: TGTGCCAGCAGTACCGCCCGGGCCTATGGCTACACCTTC. It codes for CASSTARAYGYTF.

In the case of this clonotype: A read error may be the cause here, since a much bigger clone is one base away. V is TRBV7-2 and J is TRBJ2-4, with D perhaps TRBD1 (5 bases). In germline, CDR1 is SGHTA, CDR2 FQGNSA. CDR3 size: 14 residues. CDR3 residues: CVSSLEAGMDIQYF. DNA for the CDR3: TGTGTCAGCAGCTTAGAGGCAGGGATGGACATTCAGTACTTC.

This clonotype was seen only a few times. The chain combines TRBV5-1 with TRBJ2-2, with 9 positions matching TRBD1. Per the germline V gene, CDR1 is SGHRS and CDR2 is YFSETQ. The length of the CDR3 is 17 residues. Trimming took 2 bases from V and 7 from J; bases not matched to a gene: 12. The DNA for the CDR3 is TGCGCCAGCAGCTTTCAACAGGGGGCCCTTTTAGTCGGGGAGCTGTTTTTT. It specifies CASSFQQGALLVGELFF.

This clonotype was found many times. The chain is built from TRBV19 and TRBJ1-1; D perhaps matches TRBD1 (6 bases). This CDR3 spans 14 amino acids. Germline V gene lookup returns CDR1 LNHDA and CDR2 SQIVND (reference sequence). V was clipped by 6 bases and J by 0 bases, with 11 bases between them. DNA of the CDR3: TGTGCCAGTAGGGGTCAGGGGCTGAACACTGAAGCTTTCTTT. Translation: CASRGQGLNTEAFF.

The chain has TRBV21-1 and TRBJ2-3; TRBD1, the table's D call, was not compared with the DNA. TRBV21-1 is designated a pseudogene. This CDR3 region has 18 residues. The CDR3 region has the DNA TGTGCCAGCAGCAAAGCCGGACAGGGGGCTTCTCGCACAGATACGCAGTATTTT. Translation gives CASSKAGQGASRTDTQYF.

The chain links TRBV5-1 to TRBJ2-5; 7 bases align to TRBD1. Germline V CDR1 and CDR2: SGHRS, YFSETQ. J lost 1 base, V lost 8 bases, and 14 bases had no gene match. This CDR3 is 16 amino acids long. The CDR3 nucleotides read TGCGCCAGTCACCGGGACAGCCTTAGCACCCAAGAGACCCAGTACTTC. This codes for CASHRDSLSTQETQYF.

The chain joins TRBV6-1 to TRBJ1-2, with TRBD1 matching over 9 bases. V gave up 5 bases and J gave up 8 bases; unmatched junction bases: 12. This CDR3 contains 15 residues. Germline lookup yields CDR1 MNHNS and CDR2 SASEGT. The CDR3 coding sequence is TGTGCCAGCAGTCGCTTTGTCGGACAGGGGTACGGCTACACCTTC. Translating it yields CASSRFVGQGYGYTF.

The chain combines TRBV5-6 with TRBJ2-1; unclear D gene. V was clipped by 3 bases and J by 6 bases, with 10 bases between them. The CDR3 sequence is 13 residues long. Germline assignment: CDR1 SGHDT and CDR2 YYEEEE. CDR3 coding DNA: TGTGCCAGCAGCTCTCCCCACAGCAATGAGCAGTTCTTC. Its translation is CASSSPHSNEQFF. The complete variable domain, with remaining parts taken from reference TRBV5-6 and TRBJ2-1, reads DAGVTQSPTHLIKTRGQQVTLRCSPKSGHDTVSWYQQALGQGPQFIFQYYEEEERQRGNFPDRFSGHQFPNYSSELNVNALLLGDSALYLCASSSPHSNEQFFGPGTRLTVL.

The rearrangement uses TRBV29-1 and TRBJ1-2; D ambiguous. V lost 0 bases and J 6 bases, leaving 14 bases between the germline ends. CDR1 is SQVTM, CDR2 ANQGSEA, per germline. The CDR3 contains 14 residues. DNA of the CDR3: TGCAGCGTTGAAGATAGTGTAGTCGGTAATGGCTACACCTTC. This encodes CSVEDSVVGNGYTF.

This clonotype appeared a few times. The chain recombines TRBV7-2 with TRBJ2-7, with 7 bases matching TRBD2. CDR1 SGHTA and CDR2 FQGNSA come from the germline V gene. V gave up 4 bases and J gave up 3 bases; unmatched junction bases: 6. The length of the CDR3 is 14 residues. The CDR3 bases are TGTGCCAGCAGCTGGGGAGGGGCCAACTACGAGCAGTACTTC. Translated: CASSWGGANYEQYF.

There are a few counts of this clonotype. The rearrangement uses TRBV9 and TRBJ1-1, with no clear D. V gave up 0 bases and J gave up 0 bases, with 9 bases separating them. CDR1 is SGDLS, CDR2 YYNGEE, per germline. This CDR3 has 15 residues. CDR3 region: CASSVAETLNTEAFF. DNA of the CDR3: TGTGCCAGCAGCGTAGCAGAGACCTTGAACACTGAAGCTTTCTTT.

The chain recombines TRBV6-4 with TRBJ1-1; D is undetermined. This CDR3 contains 13 residues. The germline gives CDR1 MRHNA, CDR2 SNTAGT. The germline V and J ends were trimmed by 3 bases and 1 base, with 6 bases remaining between them. The CDR3 nucleotides read TGTGCCAGCAGTGAGACGTGGAACACTGAAGCTTTCTTT. It codes for CASSETWNTEAFF.

This clonotype was recorded a few times. The chain uses TRBV29-1 and TRBJ2-3; the D is unclear. Germline CDR1 SQVTM, CDR2 ANQGSEA. The CDR3 contains 12 residues. Between the trimmed V and J ends, which lost 2 bases and 1 base, there was a span of 4 bases. The CDR3 DNA sequence: TGCAGCGTTGAAAAAGGCACAGATACGCAGTATTTT. Translation: CSVEKGTDTQYF.

V is TRBV29-1 and J is TRBJ2-2; D might be TRBD1 or TRBD2, each matching 6 bases. The ends were cut back, 6 bases at V and 3 bases at J, with 17 bases in the middle. Germline V gene sequence: CDR1 SQVTM, CDR2 ANQGSEA. This CDR3 region has 15 residues. CDR3 protein: CSVPDGGGHTGELFF. CDR3 nucleotides: TGCAGCGTCCCCGACGGAGGGGGGCACACCGGGGAGCTGTTTTTT.

This clonotype was counted only a few times. This rearrangement joins TRBV9 to TRBJ2-1; D assignment may be TRBD1 or TRBD2 (6 bases each). Germline loops: CDR1 SGDLS, CDR2 YYNGEE. V gave up 3 bases and J gave up 16 bases, with 20 bases separating them. CDR3 length: 13 amino acids. This chain's CDR3 is CASSASPGARYFF. The CDR3 region has the DNA TGTGCCAGCAGCGCCTCCCCGGGGGCAAGGTATTTCTTC.

The chain uses TRBV16 and TRBJ2-7; D might be TRBD1 (6 bases). The CDR3 runs 16 residues. The germline V and J ends were trimmed by 0 bases and 4 bases, with 16 bases remaining between them. CDR1 KGHSY and CDR2 FQNENV come from the germline V gene. The CDR3 nucleotides are TGTGCCAGCAGCCAATCTTTTGGGACATGGGGGTACGAGCAGTACTTC. This gives the protein CASSQSFGTWGYEQYF. Full variable domain (rest looked up from reference TRBV16 and TRBJ2-7): GEEVAQTPKHLVRGEGQKAKLYCAPIKGHSYVFWYQQVLKNEFKFLISFQNENVFDETGMPKERFSAKCLPNSPCSLEIQATKLEDSAVYFCASSQSFGTWGYEQYFGPGTRLTVT.

This clonotype was detected only once. V and J are TRBV4-2 and TRBJ2-3; D may match TRBD1 or TRBD2 (5 bases each). V was pared by 4 bases and J by 0 bases, with 17 bases between. From germline, CDR1 is LGHNA and CDR2 YNFKEQ. The CDR3 extends over 17 amino acids. The CDR3 DNA reads TGTGCCAGCAGCCCAGACCAAGCGGCAGGGAGCACAGATACGCAGTATTTT. Residues: CASSPDQAAGSTDTQYF.

This chain links TRBV5-1 with TRBJ2-2; D may be TRBD2 (6 bases). The V end lost 0 bases, the J end lost 7 bases, and 10 bases lay between the germline ends. Looked up from germline, CDR1 is SGHRS and CDR2 is YFSETQ. The CDR3 has 14 residues. CDR3 loop: CASSLASDGGELFF. The CDR3 nucleotides are TGCGCCAGCAGCTTGGCTAGCGACGGCGGGGAGCTGTTTTTT.

In this sample, this clonotype turned up a few times. The J gene is TRBJ2-5, the V gene TRBV4-1; D not resolved. V was cut by 1 base and J by 5 bases, with 14 bases left in between. Germline values: CDR1 MGHRA, CDR2 YSYEKL. This CDR3 region has 15 residues. In DNA form, the CDR3 reads TGCGCCAGCAGCCAAGTGAAGGGAAGGGTTGAGACCCAGTACTTC. This translates into CASSQVKGRVETQYF.

J is TRBJ1-2 and V is TRBV4-1; D is perhaps TRBD1 (6 bases). V was cut by 2 bases and J by 2 bases, with 12 bases left in between. The CDR3 is made up of 15 amino acids. Germline assignment: CDR1 MGHRA and CDR2 YSYEKL. The CDR3 sequence is CASSQPGQTNYGYTF. The CDR3, as DNA: TGCGCCAGCAGCCAACCCGGACAGACCAACTATGGCTACACCTTC.

This clonotype came up a few times. V and J are TRBV5-1 and TRBJ1-4; 9 nucleotides agree with TRBD1. V lost 3 bases to trimming and J lost 12 bases; unmatched junction nucleotides: 6. This CDR3 comprises 13 residues. CDR1 is SGHRS and CDR2 is YFSETQ in the germline V gene. This CDR3 is CASSSGTGKQLFF. CDR3 bases: TGCGCCAGCAGCTCCGGGACAGGGAAACAACTGTTTTTT.

This clonotype was recorded a few times. The chain employs TRBV11-2 and TRBJ2-3; 8 nucleotides agree with TRBD2. The CDR3 has 16 amino acids. The V gene end was trimmed by 2 bases and the J gene end by 2 bases; junction bases not matched to a gene: 6. CDR1 and CDR2 from the germline V gene are SGHAT and FQNNGV. This chain's CDR3 is CASSLYQRGTTDTQYF. As DNA, the CDR3 is TGTGCCAGCAGCTTATATCAGCGGGGGACCACAGATACGCAGTATTTT.

The chain combines TRBV6-1 with TRBJ1-1, with 8 bases aligning to TRBD1. Losses at the gene ends were 3 bases for V and 2 bases for J; bases not matched to a gene: 5. The germline gives CDR1 MNHNS, CDR2 SASEGT. This CDR3 contains 15 residues. CDR3 protein: CASSDPGQANTEAFF. The CDR3 DNA reads TGTGCCAGCAGTGATCCGGGACAGGCCAACACTGAAGCTTTCTTT.

This clonotype was detected a few times. The chain recombines TRBV5-1 with TRBJ1-4, with 7 bases fitting TRBD1. Germline values: CDR1 SGHRS, CDR2 YFSETQ. The length of the CDR3 is 17 residues. The J segment lost 8 bases and the V segment lost 5 bases, leaving 18 bases of the junction unmatched. The CDR3 region is CASRPKGGRGRREKLFF. In nucleotides, the CDR3 is TGCGCCAGCAGGCCCAAAGGGGGCCGGGGGCGAAGGGAAAAACTGTTTTTT.

With respect to this clonotype: The junction and the germline gene differ at one end; a read error may be behind it. The gene calls are TRBV12-3 or TRBV12-4 and TRBJ2-2; D ambiguous. This CDR3 has 15 residues. CDR3 nucleotide sequence: TGTGTCAGCAGTTTAAACAGTCGGTTCGCCGGGGAGCTGTTTTTT. It translates to CVSSLNSRFAGELFF.

In this sample, this clonotype turned up a few times. This rearrangement joins TRBV27 to TRBJ1-2, with 7 bases identical to TRBD1. Germline lookup yields CDR1 MNHEY and CDR2 SMNVEV (reference sequence). Germline trimming cut 6 bases from V and 4 bases from J; bases unmatched to any gene: 14. CDR3 length: 16 residues. In DNA, the CDR3 is TGTGCCAGCAGCCTGACGGACAGGCTTAGAATCTATGGCTACACCTTC. Translated: CASSLTDRLRIYGYTF.

V gene TRBV7-8 combines with J gene TRBJ2-3, with D hard to call. Germline V gene data show CDR1 as SGHVS and CDR2 as FQNEAQ. Trimming shortened V by 3 bases and J by 1 base, and 8 bases separated the two germline ends. The CDR3 is 14 residues long. CDR3 sequence: CASSFLPGTDTQYF. CDR3 sequence (DNA): TGTGCCAGCAGCTTTCTCCCGGGCACAGATACGCAGTATTTT.

This chain uses TRBV7-2 with TRBJ2-5; no firm D call. This CDR3 has 11 amino acids. Germline values: CDR1 SGHTA, CDR2 FQGNSA. V was pared by 5 bases and J by 7 bases, with 8 bases between. The CDR3 reads CASSRFGTQYF. The CDR3 DNA reads as TGTGCCAGCAGCCGTTTTGGGACCCAGTACTTC.

This clonotype was detected ten times or more. The chain employs TRBV12-3 or TRBV12-4 and TRBJ1-6; 7 bases are a match to TRBD1. V was clipped by 5 bases and J by 5 bases; unmatched bases: 6. CDR3 length equals 15 residues. Here the CDR3 reads CASSPLGTDNSPLHF. The CDR3 DNA sequence: TGTGCCAGCAGTCCGCTCGGGACAGATAATTCACCCCTCCACTTT.

This clonotype was observed at least ten times. The chain combines TRBV29-1 with TRBJ2-1, with D possibly being TRBD1 (6 bases). CDR3 length: 14 residues. From germline, CDR1 is SQVTM and CDR2 ANQGSEA. Trimming cost V 6 bases and J 3 bases, with 15 bases left between them. The CDR3 is CSVIAGTYYNEQFF. The CDR3 DNA reads TGCAGCGTGATCGCCGGGACATACTACAATGAGCAGTTCTTC.

The chain links TRBV12-3 or TRBV12-4 to TRBJ1-2; D not resolved. CDR3 length: 12 residues. The germline V and J ends were trimmed by 2 bases and 8 bases, with 9 bases remaining between them. The CDR3 protein is CASSLNPLGYTF. The CDR3 bases are TGTGCCAGCAGTTTAAACCCCCTAGGCTACACCTTC.